This TCR beta chain derives from a study of blood T cell repertoires in COVID-19. Across the whole study: Some COVID-19 samples were acute and others convalescent; all came from the United States, Italy and Spain. PBMCs, B-cell-depleted T cells, or T cells were the source of the cDNA or gDNA that made up the material.

CDR3 size: 14 residues. The junction had 8 bases not matched to a gene; V was cut back by 7 bases and J by 5 bases. The V gene's germline CDR1 is MRHNA and CDR2 SNTAGT. Original processing methods: From reference gene primer amplification, estimates of nucleated cell counts were derived. Some clones are missing from TCRdb's copy, which holds only in-frame ones; the method was immunoSEQ multiplex PCR. The V and J calls and the clone size are those of that table, but D and trimming were determined from the DNA. This sample has around 60,000 clones, with around 83% found just once. Sequencing was carried out using peripheral blood. The chain uses TRBV6-4 and TRBJ1-1, with 9 bases identical to TRBD1. This TCR derives from an older woman with acute or convalescent COVID-19. CDR3 loop: CASTRTGDATEAFF. CDR3 bases: TGTGCCAGCACCCGGACAGGGGATGCGACTGAAGCTTTCTTT.